This T cell receptor beta chain was retrieved from a study of T-cell reconstitution after alpha-beta-depleted transplantation in children (dated by TCRdb to 2016 to 2017). As for the study more broadly: Using TCR repertoire profiling, the study quantitatively followed how T-cell immune reconstitution unfolded in children after TCRalphabeta/CD19-depleted allogeneic hematopoietic cell transplantation.

As concerns this clonotype: What this receptor recognizes is not known. No base-level quality is on record; no much larger clone is a single base apart.

Preparation of the library involved PCR. Sequencer: Illumina HiSeq 2500. To normalize quantification of the TCRbeta repertoire, the TCR libraries were built with molecular barcoding that relied on unique molecular identifiers. The public reads were quality trimmed at Q25 with fastp and then assembled into clones with MiXCR by TCRdb, keeping productive beta chains. Records with the same CDR3 protein are collapsed into one entry carrying the most frequent genes and DNA. The sample contains 380,000 or so distinct CDR3 sequences, 13% of them found a single time. The ten biggest clones cover 4.3% of the sample. The clonotype was recovered from a human donor who donated a stem cell graft to a child with Fanconi anemia. This sample comprised PBMCs, obtained from the stem cell graft.

The DNA sequence is as follows: TGTGCCAGCAGTGGGGGGGCCACGTTGGCTCAGCCCCAGCATTTT. Its protein is CASSGGATLAQPQHF. The rearrangement joined TRBV2 to TRBJ1-5; D gene: possibly TRBD1, on 6 matching bases. The junction shows trimming of 4 bases on V and 6 bases on J, plus 16 bases between the germline ends. From the cysteine up to the phenylalanine, the CDR3 has a length of 15 residues. The read is trimmed to its CDR3 DNA, 45 bases read in frame from base 1. CDR1 is given as SNHLY and CDR2 as FYNNEI, both from the germline V gene.